Below are 19 T cell receptor beta chains sequenced from a single sample in a study of cytomegalovirus exposure and HLA in healthy donors. Amplification used 60 Vbeta primers and 13 Jbeta primers. TCRdb's table, derived via immunoSEQ multiplex PCR, lists solely in-frame clones and lacks some. This table holds some 120,000 clones. Material for sequencing was PBMCs. All receptors come from a man aged 30 to 39 in good health and CMV-seronegative.

The chain is built from TRBV15 and TRBJ2-3, with D tentatively TRBD2 (5 bases). CDR1 is LNHNV and CDR2 is YYDKDF in the germline V gene (reference sequence). CDR3 size: 15 residues. The V and J ends lost 8 bases and 4 bases respectively, with 19 bases between them. CDR3 protein: CATGDDREYADTQYF. For the CDR3, the DNA is TGTGCCACCGGGGATGATAGGGAGTATGCAGATACGCAGTATTTT. The full variable domain, in which reference TRBV15 and TRBJ2-3 provide the parts outside the CDR3, is DAMVIQNPRYQVTQFGKPVTLSCSQTLNHNVMYWYQQKSSQAPKLLFHYYDKDFNNEADTPDNFQSRRPNTSFCFLDIRSPGLGDTAMYLCATGDDREYADTQYFGPGTRLTVL.

The chain recombines TRBV29-1 with TRBJ1-1; tentative D call: TRBD1 (5 bases). Trimming cost V 1 base and J 7 bases, with 13 bases left between them. The CDR3 totals 13 residues. CDR1 SQVTM and CDR2 ANQGSEA come from the germline V gene. The CDR3, as DNA: TGCAGCGTTGAAGTAGGGGCGGGGCTTGAAGCTTTCTTT. It is translated as CSVEVGAGLEAFF.

V is TRBV27 and J is TRBJ1-5, with unresolved D. V lost 3 bases to trimming and J lost 4 bases, with 7 bases between them. CDR3 length equals 13 residues. Germline V lookup: CDR1 MNHEY, CDR2 SMNVEV (reference sequence). In DNA form, the CDR3 reads TGTGCCAGCAGTTTCAGAACGAATCAGCCCCAGCATTTT. Its protein is CASSFRTNQPQHF.

The chain has TRBV4-1 and TRBJ1-1, with D unresolved. The germline V gene encodes CDR1 MGHRA and CDR2 YSYEKL. V lost 1 base and J lost 3, with 6 bases in between. This CDR3 region has 13 residues. The CDR3 DNA is TGCGCCAGCAGCCAAGGAGGGCACACTGAAGCTTTCTTT. It encodes CASSQGGHTEAFF.

The chain employs TRBV30 and TRBJ2-5; TRBD2 matches at 8 bases. Losses at the gene ends were 1 base for V and 4 bases for J; bases not matched to a gene: 5. Looked up from germline, CDR1 is GTSNPN and CDR2 is SVGIG (reference sequence). This CDR3 is built from 14 residues. The CDR3 region is CAWSEGLEGETQYF. The DNA for the CDR3 is TGTGCCTGGAGTGAGGGACTAGAGGGAGAGACCCAGTACTTC.

The genes are TRBV30 and TRBJ1-6, with D possibly matching TRBD1 (5 bases). CDR1 and CDR2 (germline): GTSNPN, SVGIG (reference sequence). Trimming took off 0 bases at V and 7 bases at J, with 7 bases between the two ends. The CDR3 is made up of 13 amino acids. CDR3 DNA: TGTGCCTGGAGTGTGCAGGGAAATTCACCCCTCCACTTT. Protein: CAWSVQGNSPLHF.

The CDR3: CASSSRDTQYF. The CDR3 nucleotides read TGTGCCAGCAGCTCCCGGGATACGCAGTATTTT. This chain joins TRBV11-2 and TRBJ2-3; D remains ambiguous. The ends were cut back, 4 bases at V and 6 bases at J, with 5 bases in the middle. The CDR3 has 11 residues. The germline V gene has CDR1 SGHAT and CDR2 FQNNGV.

The chain uses TRBV30 and TRBJ2-5; TRBD1 matches at 7 bases. CDR1 GTSNPN and CDR2 SVGIG come from the germline V gene (reference sequence). V lost 0 bases to trimming and J lost 1 base; unmatched junction nucleotides: 11. The CDR3 has 17 amino acids. The CDR3 sequence is CAWSVTPPTGPQETQYF. The CDR3 DNA sequence: TGTGCCTGGAGTGTAACCCCTCCGACAGGGCCCCAAGAGACCCAGTACTTC.

J is TRBJ1-1 and V is TRBV28; TRBD1 aligns across 8 bases. The CDR3 sequence is 14 residues long. The trim removed 5 bases at V and 4 bases at J, leaving 6 bases unmatched. Germline V gene sequence: CDR1 MDHEN, CDR2 SYDVKM. This chain's CDR3 is CASSRTGLSTEAFF. DNA of the CDR3: TGTGCCAGCAGTAGGACAGGGTTGAGCACTGAAGCTTTCTTT. The full variable domain, its missing parts supplied by reference TRBV28 and TRBJ1-1, is DVKVTQSSRYLVKRTGEKVFLECVQDMDHENMFWYRQDPGLGLRLIYFSYDVKMKEKGDIPEGYSVSREKKERFSLILESASTNQTSMYLCASSRTGLSTEAFFGQGTRLTVV.

V is TRBV30 and J is TRBJ1-1; 8 nucleotides match TRBD1. The CDR3 extends over 14 amino acids. Trimming at V came to 7 bases and at J to 5 bases, leaving 12 bases not matched to a gene. Germline CDR1 is GTSNPN and CDR2 is SVGIG (reference sequence). The CDR3 spells CASQRDRGTTEAFF. The CDR3, as DNA: TGTGCCTCCCAAAGAGACAGGGGAACGACTGAAGCTTTCTTT.

The chain links TRBV5-6 to TRBJ1-1, with TRBD1 matching 7 bases. The J segment lost 5 bases and the V segment lost 4 bases, leaving 8 bases of the junction unmatched. CDR3 size: 14 residues. Germline CDR1 SGHDT, CDR2 YYEEEE. The CDR3 nucleotides read TGTGCCAGCAGCCCGGAGGGGGCAGGAACTGAAGCTTTCTTT. As protein: CASSPEGAGTEAFF.

This chain links TRBV15 with TRBJ2-3; 13 bases are shared with TRBD2. The CDR3 sequence is 14 residues long. V lost 8 bases, J lost 6 bases, and 5 bases stayed unmatched. Germline CDR1 and CDR2: LNHNV and YYDKDF (reference sequence). DNA of the CDR3: TGTGCCACCCGGACTAGCGGGAGTCTGGATACGCAGTATTTT. Translating it yields CATRTSGSLDTQYF.

V is TRBV5-1 and J is TRBJ2-7; tentatively, D is TRBD1 (5 bases). The CDR3 contains 14 residues. V was pared by 0 bases and J by 3 bases, with 10 bases between. Germline assignment: CDR1 SGHRS and CDR2 YFSETQ. CDR3 amino acids: CASSLGAGIYEQYF. CDR3 bases: TGCGCCAGCAGCTTGGGAGCAGGGATCTACGAGCAGTACTTC.

This chain uses TRBV9 with TRBJ2-3; TRBD2 agrees at 8 bases. CDR1 is SGDLS, CDR2 YYNGEE, per germline. The CDR3 extends over 18 amino acids. J was trimmed by 1 base and V by 4 bases; bases with no gene match: 14. Written as DNA, the CDR3 is TGTGCCAGCAGCCGGGAGGGGGGCCTCCGCGCCCGCACAGATACGCAGTATTTT. Its protein product is CASSREGGLRARTDTQYF.

V is TRBV25-1 and J is TRBJ2-1; TRBD2 aligns across 9 bases. Per germline, CDR1 MGHDK and CDR2 SYGVNS. After removal of 5 bases from V and 2 bases from J, the junction contained 1 base not matched to a gene. There are 14 residues in the CDR3. The CDR3 sequence: CASSLAGAYNEQFF. The DNA of the CDR3 is TGTGCCAGCAGTTTAGCGGGAGCCTACAATGAGCAGTTCTTC.

The chain has TRBV10-1 and TRBJ1-2, with TRBD1 matching over 9 bases. V lost 0 bases and J lost 3; bases outside the gene matches: 8. The CDR3 consists of 17 residues. Per germline, CDR1 WNHNN and CDR2 SYGVQD (reference sequence). CDR3 in DNA: TGCGCCAGCAGTGAGTCGGGACAGGGCCCGGGGGACTATGGCTACACCTTC. Its translation: CASSESGQGPGDYGYTF.

The chain carries TRBV30 and TRBJ1-2, with 7 bases aligning to TRBD1. Germline V CDR1 and CDR2: GTSNPN, SVGIG (reference sequence). Trimming removed 8 bases from V and 3 bases from J; junction bases left unmatched: 9. This CDR3 contains 13 residues. Here the CDR3 DNA reads TGTGCCAAAAACAGGGGACGAGACTATGGCTACACCTTC. Translating it yields CAKNRGRDYGYTF. Combining the CDR3 with reference TRBV30 and TRBJ1-2 gives the whole variable domain SQTIHQWPATLVQPVGSPLSLECTVEGTSNPNLYWYRQAAGRGLQLLFYSVGIGQISSEVPQNLSASRPQDRQFILSSKKLLLSDSGFYLCAKNRGRDYGYTFGSGTRLTVV.

The chain combines TRBV7-8 with TRBJ1-6; the match to TRBD1 covers 8 bases. The CDR3 contains 16 residues. In germline, CDR1 is SGHVS, CDR2 FQNEAQ. Trimming at V came to 5 bases and at J to 12 bases, leaving 15 bases not matched to a gene. The CDR3 DNA sequence: TGTGCCAGCAGCCGCGACAGGGGCCCAGGAGGGGAACCCCTCCACTTT. It encodes CASSRDRGPGGEPLHF.

This sequence joins TRBV28 and TRBJ2-7, with 14 bases lining up with TRBD2. From germline, CDR1 is MDHEN and CDR2 SYDVKM. V dropped 3 bases and J dropped 2; count of bases not matched to a gene: 6. The CDR3 sequence is 17 residues long. The CDR3 DNA follows: TGTGCCAGCAGTTTCTGGACTAGCGGGAGGTTGACCTACGAGCAGTACTTC. As protein: CASSFWTSGRLTYEQYF.